A selection of T cell receptor beta chains follows, all from one sample in a study of blood T cell repertoires in COVID-19. Assay: immunoSEQ multiplex PCR; the TCRdb copy retains only in-frame clones and omits some. The sample includes 40,000 to 60,000 clones, roughly 90% seen only once; the top ten take roughly 4%. The sequenced sample consisted of peripheral blood. All receptors derive from a human donor in a cohort sampled during active COVID-19. The CDR3 runs from the conserved cysteine through the conserved F or W. Fields, in order: V gene, J gene, D gene, clone size, CDR3 DNA, CDR3 protein. A D gene is named only where the DNA matches it firmly. Not all rows give a size; the values are once, few, many and, for expanded clones, a class.

V gene: TRBV29-1
J gene: TRBJ1-2
D gene: TRBD1
clone size: .
CDR3 DNA: TGCAGCGTCGACGAGGGACAGGGGGCCGCTGGCTACACCTTC
CDR3 protein: CSVDEGQGAAGYTF

V gene: TRBV11-2
J gene: TRBJ1-1
D gene: TRBD1
clone size: .
CDR3 DNA: TGTGCCAGCAGCTTCGGACAGGGAAGTACTGAAGCTTTCTTT
CDR3 protein: CASSFGQGSTEAFF

V gene: TRBV4-2
J gene: TRBJ2-7
D gene: TRBD1
clone size: .
CDR3 DNA: TGTGCCAGCAGCCAGGAACTTACAGGGGGCGCCGGGCCCTACGAGCAGTACTTC
CDR3 protein: CASSQELTGGAGPYEQYF

V gene: TRBV18
J gene: TRBJ2-1
D gene: .
clone size: .
CDR3 DNA: TGTGCCAGCTCACCGCGGAGCCCGACTTTTATTTATGAGCAGTTCTTC
CDR3 protein: CASSPRSPTFIYEQFF

V gene: TRBV29-1
J gene: TRBJ2-5
D gene: .
clone size: .
CDR3 DNA: TGCAGCGTTGAAGAGGGGGTCGCGGGGCAAAAGACCCAGTACTTC
CDR3 protein: CSVEEGVAGQKTQYF

V gene: TRBV7-6
J gene: TRBJ2-3
D gene: .
clone size: .
CDR3 DNA: TGTGCCAGCAGCTTAGGCCCAGGGGCCGATACGCAGTATTTT
CDR3 protein: CASSLGPGADTQYF

V gene: TRBV5-1
J gene: TRBJ2-7
D gene: TRBD2
clone size: .
CDR3 DNA: TGCGCCAGCAGCTGGTTCGTCGGGAGGCCCAGTTACGAGCAGTACTTC
CDR3 protein: CASSWFVGRPSYEQYF

V gene: TRBV27
J gene: TRBJ2-1
D gene: TRBD2
clone size: .
CDR3 DNA: TGTGCCAGCAGCCGTGGGACTAGCGGGAGAGGACACAATGAGCAGTTCTTC
CDR3 protein: CASSRGTSGRGHNEQFF

V gene: TRBV6-2/TRBV6-3
J gene: TRBJ1-5
D gene: .
clone size: .
CDR3 DNA: TGTGCCAGCAGTTACGCACGGGGGTTTCAGCCCCAGCATTTT
CDR3 protein: CASSYARGFQPQHF

V gene: TRBV19
J gene: TRBJ2-3
D gene: TRBD2
clone size: .
CDR3 DNA: TGTGCCAGTAGTATCTCCACTAGCGGGACGGCAGATACGCAGTATTTT
CDR3 protein: CASSISTSGTADTQYF

V gene: TRBV5-4
J gene: TRBJ2-5
D gene: .
clone size: .
CDR3 DNA: TGTGCCAGCAGCAGCGTCCCCCGAGTCGGAGAGACCCAGTACTTC
CDR3 protein: CASSSVPRVGETQYF

V gene: TRBV5-1
J gene: TRBJ2-3
D gene: TRBD2
clone size: .
CDR3 DNA: TGCGCCAGCAGCTCCGGCGGACTAGCGGGTCGTAGCACAGATACGCAGTATTTT
CDR3 protein: CASSSGGLAGRSTDTQYF

V gene: TRBV5-1
J gene: TRBJ1-6
D gene: TRBD1
clone size: .
CDR3 DNA: TGCGCCAGCAGCTTACGACAGGGCTCCTATAATTCACCCCTCCACTTT
CDR3 protein: CASSLRQGSYNSPLHF

V gene: TRBV2
J gene: TRBJ2-3
D gene: .
clone size: .
CDR3 DNA: TGTGCCAGCAAAGCTAGCCGACGCACAGATACGCAGTATTTT
CDR3 protein: CASKASRRTDTQYF

V gene: TRBV12-3/TRBV12-4
J gene: TRBJ1-6
D gene: .
clone size: .
CDR3 DNA: TGTGCCAGCAGTCCTACTGGTAATTCACCCCTCCACTTT
CDR3 protein: CASSPTGNSPLHF

V gene: TRBV28
J gene: TRBJ2-7
D gene: .
clone size: once
CDR3 DNA: TGTGCCAGCAGTGAGTCCTACGAGCAGTACTTC
CDR3 protein: CASSESYEQYF

V gene: TRBV27
J gene: TRBJ1-1
D gene: .
clone size: .
CDR3 DNA: TGTGCCAGCAGTCCGAGGGAGGACACTGAAGCTTTCTTT
CDR3 protein: CASSPREDTEAFF

V gene: TRBV4-1
J gene: TRBJ1-4
D gene: .
clone size: .
CDR3 DNA: TGCGCCAGCAGCCAAGAATCGCCGATACGGAGGGAAAAACTGTTTTTT
CDR3 protein: CASSQESPIRREKLFF

V gene: TRBV27
J gene: TRBJ1-3
D gene: .
clone size: .
CDR3 DNA: TGTGCCAGCAGTTTATCGCGGAGATCGTCTGGAAACACCATATATTTT
CDR3 protein: CASSLSRRSSGNTIYF

V gene: TRBV6-5
J gene: TRBJ1-1
D gene: .
clone size: .
CDR3 DNA: TGTGCCAGCAGGTTAGACAGACAAGGGCCAAAAGCTTTCTTT
CDR3 protein: CASRLDRQGPKAFF

V gene: TRBV19
J gene: TRBJ1-1
D gene: .
clone size: .
CDR3 DNA: TGTGCCAGTAACCGGGGTAACACTGAAGCTTTCTTT
CDR3 protein: CASNRGNTEAFF

V gene: TRBV12-3/TRBV12-4
J gene: TRBJ2-1
D gene: .
clone size: medium-sized
CDR3 DNA: TGTGCCAGCAGCCCGGAGCGTGCGAATGAGCAGTTCTTC
CDR3 protein: CASSPERANEQFF

V gene: TRBV2
J gene: TRBJ1-5
D gene: .
clone size: .
CDR3 DNA: TGTGCCAGCGGCCGGACAGATAATAGCAATCAGCCCCAGCATTTT
CDR3 protein: CASGRTDNSNQPQHF

V gene: TRBV6-5
J gene: TRBJ2-1
D gene: TRBD2
clone size: .
CDR3 DNA: TGTGCCAGTGAGCGTAGGGCTAGCGGGAGATATGAGCAGTTCTTC
CDR3 protein: CASERRASGRYEQFF

V gene: TRBV18
J gene: TRBJ1-2
D gene: TRBD1
clone size: .
CDR3 DNA: TGTGCCAGCTCACCGGTTAGACAGGGGACGTATGGCTACACCTTC
CDR3 protein: CASSPVRQGTYGYTF

V gene: TRBV4-1
J gene: TRBJ1-1
D gene: .
clone size: .
CDR3 DNA: TGCGCCAGCAGCCAAAGAGTTGTCGGCACTGAAGCTTTCTTT
CDR3 protein: CASSQRVVGTEAFF

V gene: TRBV5-1
J gene: TRBJ1-1
D gene: .
clone size: .
CDR3 DNA: TGCGCCAGCAGCCCCCCGATCAGGGAGAACACTGAAGCTTTCTTT
CDR3 protein: CASSPPIRENTEAFF

V gene: TRBV7-2
J gene: TRBJ1-5
D gene: TRBD1
clone size: .
CDR3 DNA: TGTGCCAGCAGCGAAGGGACAGGGTTTAGCAATCAGCCCCAGCATTTT
CDR3 protein: CASSEGTGFSNQPQHF

V gene: TRBV7-8
J gene: TRBJ1-1
D gene: .
clone size: .
CDR3 DNA: TGTGCCAGCAGCCCCAGGGCCTTGAACACTGAAGCTTTCTTT
CDR3 protein: CASSPRALNTEAFF

V gene: TRBV4-1
J gene: TRBJ1-1
D gene: .
clone size: .
CDR3 DNA: TGCGCCAGCAGCCTAATATTGAACACTGAAGCTTTCTTT
CDR3 protein: CASSLILNTEAFF

V gene: TRBV10-3
J gene: TRBJ2-1
D gene: TRBD1
clone size: .
CDR3 DNA: TGTGCCATCAGTGAGCCCGGACAGGGCGGTGAGCAGTTCTTC
CDR3 protein: CAISEPGQGGEQFF

V gene: TRBV7-9
J gene: TRBJ1-1
D gene: TRBD1
clone size: once
CDR3 DNA: TGTGCCAGCAGCGGGACAGGGGGATTGAACACTGAAGCTTTCTTT
CDR3 protein: CASSGTGGLNTEAFF

V gene: TRBV6-5
J gene: TRBJ2-5
D gene: TRBD1
clone size: .
CDR3 DNA: TGTGCCAGCAGGCAGAGGGGGCTAGGGGAGACCCAGTACTTC
CDR3 protein: CASRQRGLGETQYF

V gene: TRBV4-1
J gene: TRBJ2-2
D gene: TRBD2
clone size: .
CDR3 DNA: TGCGCCAGCAGCCACGGGACTAGCCGCACCGACCGAGGGCTGTTTTTT
CDR3 protein: CASSHGTSRTDRGLFF

V gene: TRBV19
J gene: TRBJ1-5
D gene: TRBD1
clone size: .
CDR3 DNA: TGTGCCAGTAGTACACAGGGGAACAATCAGCCCCAGCATTTT
CDR3 protein: CASSTQGNNQPQHF

V gene: TRBV11-3
J gene: TRBJ1-3
D gene: .
clone size: once
CDR3 DNA: TGTGCCAGCAGTCCGCGGGGAAACACCATATATTTT
CDR3 protein: CASSPRGNTIYF

V gene: TRBV5-1
J gene: TRBJ2-1
D gene: TRBD2
clone size: .
CDR3 DNA: TGCGCCAGCACTCCGGGACTAGGTCGAGATGAGCAGTTCTTC
CDR3 protein: CASTPGLGRDEQFF

V gene: TRBV12-3/TRBV12-4
J gene: TRBJ1-2
D gene: .
clone size: .
CDR3 DNA: TGTGCCAGCAGTTTTGCAAGCCTCTATGGCTACACCTTC
CDR3 protein: CASSFASLYGYTF

V gene: TRBV12-5
J gene: TRBJ2-3
D gene: TRBD2
clone size: once
CDR3 DNA: TGTGCTAGTGGTTGGACTAGCGGGAGCACAGATACGCAGTATTTT
CDR3 protein: CASGWTSGSTDTQYF

V gene: TRBV25-1
J gene: TRBJ1-1
D gene: .
clone size: .
CDR3 DNA: TGTGCCAGCAGGGACAACATGAACACTGAAGCTTTCTTT
CDR3 protein: CASRDNMNTEAFF

V gene: TRBV28
J gene: TRBJ1-5
D gene: TRBD1
clone size: once
CDR3 DNA: TGTGCCAGCAGTTACAGGGGTGGTCAGCCCCAGCATTTT
CDR3 protein: CASSYRGGQPQHF

V gene: TRBV9
J gene: TRBJ1-4
D gene: .
clone size: .
CDR3 DNA: TGTGCCAGCAGCGTAGTGGGGGGAGCTAATGAAAAACTGTTTTTT
CDR3 protein: CASSVVGGANEKLFF

V gene: TRBV19
J gene: TRBJ2-3
D gene: TRBD2
clone size: .
CDR3 DNA: TGTGCCAGTAGTCCGCCGACTAGCGGCCTCCTCACAGATACGCAGTATTTT
CDR3 protein: CASSPPTSGLLTDTQYF

V gene: TRBV6-5
J gene: TRBJ2-7
D gene: .
clone size: .
CDR3 DNA: TGTGCCAGCAGTTACGACACGGGGGTGATAAACGAGCAGTACTTC
CDR3 protein: CASSYDTGVINEQYF

V gene: TRBV19
J gene: TRBJ2-5
D gene: .
clone size: once
CDR3 DNA: TGTGCCAGTAGAAACAAGAGGGAGACCCAGTACTTC
CDR3 protein: CASRNKRETQYF

V gene: TRBV5-1
J gene: TRBJ2-6
D gene: TRBD2
clone size: .
CDR3 DNA: TGCGCCAGCAGAAGCCCGGGACTAGCGGCCCCGGCGGCAGCTGGGGCCAACGTCCTGACTTTC
CDR3 protein: CASRSPGLAAPAAAGANVLTF

V gene: TRBV27
J gene: TRBJ2-7
D gene: .
clone size: .
CDR3 DNA: TGTGCCAGCGGGGCATTAAACAGGGTCGGAGAGCAGTACTTC
CDR3 protein: CASGALNRVGEQYF

V gene: TRBV18
J gene: TRBJ2-6
D gene: .
clone size: .
CDR3 DNA: TGTGCCAGCTCACCCTGGGGGGTAAGGTCTGGGGCCAACGTCCTGACTTTC
CDR3 protein: CASSPWGVRSGANVLTF

V gene: TRBV5-6
J gene: TRBJ2-6
D gene: TRBD1
clone size: .
CDR3 DNA: TGTGCCAGCAGCTGGACCGGACAGGGAAACTCTGGGGCCAACGTCCTGACTTTC
CDR3 protein: CASSWTGQGNSGANVLTF

V gene: TRBV6-2/TRBV6-3
J gene: TRBJ2-7
D gene: .
clone size: .
CDR3 DNA: TGTGCCAGCAGTCGTACTAGCTCCTACGAGCAGTACTTC
CDR3 protein: CASSRTSSYEQYF

V gene: TRBV6-4
J gene: TRBJ1-5
D gene: TRBD1
clone size: .
CDR3 DNA: TGTGCCAGCAGAGACAGGGGTGGGCAGCAAGGGCCTTGTTCGAGTAGCAATCAGCCCCAGCATTTT
CDR3 protein: CASRDRGGQQGPCSSSNQPQHF

V gene: TRBV25-1
J gene: TRBJ2-2
D gene: .
clone size: .
CDR3 DNA: TGTGCCAGCGCTTGGGGGGTAACCGGGGAGCTGTTTTTT
CDR3 protein: CASAWGVTGELFF

V gene: TRBV2
J gene: TRBJ1-1
D gene: .
clone size: .
CDR3 DNA: TGTGCCAGCAGTGAAAGTTTGGCAGTGAACACTGAAGCTTTCTTT
CDR3 protein: CASSESLAVNTEAFF

V gene: TRBV11-2
J gene: TRBJ2-1
D gene: .
clone size: .
CDR3 DNA: TGTGCCAGCAGCCGAGCAGGGCCTGAGCAGTTCTTC
CDR3 protein: CASSRAGPEQFF

V gene: TRBV6-5
J gene: TRBJ1-6
D gene: TRBD1
clone size: once
CDR3 DNA: TGTGCCAGCAGGTACAGGGGCTCCTATAATTCACCCCTCCACTTT
CDR3 protein: CASRYRGSYNSPLHF

V gene: TRBV7-9
J gene: TRBJ2-6
D gene: .
clone size: .
CDR3 DNA: TGTGCCAGCAGCCGCACTCCCCGCGCTGGGGCCAACGTCCTGACTTTC
CDR3 protein: CASSRTPRAGANVLTF

V gene: TRBV7-9
J gene: TRBJ1-1
D gene: TRBD1
clone size: .
CDR3 DNA: TGTGCCAGCAGCCTGGGACAGGGCACTGAAGCTTTCTTT
CDR3 protein: CASSLGQGTEAFF

V gene: TRBV4-1
J gene: TRBJ2-1
D gene: .
clone size: .
CDR3 DNA: TGCGCCAGCAGTCGCCCGGGGAGGGGGGGCACCAATGAGCAGTTCTTC
CDR3 protein: CASSRPGRGGTNEQFF